The clone carrying this T cell receptor (beta chain) was recorded at least ten times. The antigen remains undetermined. RNA-based 3' RACE libraries used unique molecular identifiers. TCRdb redid the calling of the 3' RACE reads with MiXCR, one entry per CDR3 protein. There are tens of thousands of distinct CDR3 sequences in the sample; about 4.3% occur only once, and 0.6% to 0.85% lies in the top ten. The source of the sample is a study of HIV-infected children after antiretroviral therapy interruption. Across the study: Children had CD4+ above 500, viral load below 50 copies/ml, either treatment arm. Median age was approximately 10 years (interruption) and around 8 years (continuous).

Indicated treatment: PENTA 11 planned treatment interruption arm or continuous ART arm. Trimming took off 4 bases at V and 2 bases at J, with 15 bases between the two ends. The CDR3 loop spans 16 amino acids. Per germline, CDR1 SGDLS and CDR2 YYNGEE. Study-wide results and caveats: By the end of treatment interruption, naive CD4+ clonality (Gini) increased.

This sequence joins TRBV9 and TRBJ2-2, with a weak D call TRBD2 (7 bases). Sequenced here: CD45RA+ CD4+ T cells from PBMCs, pooled from several time points, sampled from a donor given antiretroviral therapy, either interrupted or continuous. Regarding subset: naive CD4+ CD45RA+ CD45RO- T cells. This sequence originates from a pool of human donors with HIV. The CDR3 nucleotides are TGTGCCAGCAGCTCACCCCGGGGGGCAAACACCGGGGAGCTGTTTTTT. This translates into CASSSPRGANTGELFF.